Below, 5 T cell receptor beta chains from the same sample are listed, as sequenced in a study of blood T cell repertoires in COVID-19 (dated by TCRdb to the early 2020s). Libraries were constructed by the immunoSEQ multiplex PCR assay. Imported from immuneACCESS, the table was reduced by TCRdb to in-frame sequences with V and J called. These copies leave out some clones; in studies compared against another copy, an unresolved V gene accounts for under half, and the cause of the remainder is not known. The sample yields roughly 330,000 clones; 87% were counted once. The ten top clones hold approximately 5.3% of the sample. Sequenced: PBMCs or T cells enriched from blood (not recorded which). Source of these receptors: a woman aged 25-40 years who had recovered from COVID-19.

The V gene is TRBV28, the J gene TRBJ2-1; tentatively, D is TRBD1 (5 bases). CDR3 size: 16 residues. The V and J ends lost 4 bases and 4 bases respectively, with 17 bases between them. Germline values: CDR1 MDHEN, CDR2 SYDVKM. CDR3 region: CASSSYWGKGYNEQFF. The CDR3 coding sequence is TGTGCCAGCAGTTCTTATTGGGGAAAGGGGTACAATGAGCAGTTCTTC.

The CDR3 loop is CASSPSTEAFF. CDR3 DNA sequence: TGTGCCAGCAGTCCCTCCACTGAAGCTTTCTTT. This chain connects TRBV28 to TRBJ1-1; no clear D. The V end was cut by 5 bases, the J end by 4 bases, with 5 bases between. Germline V lookup: CDR1 MDHEN, CDR2 SYDVKM. This CDR3 is 11 amino acids long.

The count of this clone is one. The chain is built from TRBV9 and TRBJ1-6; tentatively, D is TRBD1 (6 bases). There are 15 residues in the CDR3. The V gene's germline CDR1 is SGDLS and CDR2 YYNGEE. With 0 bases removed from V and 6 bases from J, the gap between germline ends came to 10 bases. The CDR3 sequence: CASSVGGGSNSPLHF. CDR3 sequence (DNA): TGTGCCAGCAGCGTAGGAGGGGGAAGTAATTCACCCCTCCACTTT. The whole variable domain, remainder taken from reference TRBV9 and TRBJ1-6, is DSGVTQTPKHLITATGQRVTLRCSPRSGDLSVYWYQQSLDQGLQFLIQYYNGEERAKGNILERFSAQQFPDLHSELNLSSLELGDSALYFCASSVGGGSNSPLHFGNGTRLTVT.

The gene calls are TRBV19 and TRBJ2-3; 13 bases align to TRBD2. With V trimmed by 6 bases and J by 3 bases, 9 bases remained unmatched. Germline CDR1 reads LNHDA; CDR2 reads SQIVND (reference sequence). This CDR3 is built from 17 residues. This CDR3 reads CASSKLAGGLQTDTQYF. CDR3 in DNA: TGTGCCAGTAGCAAACTAGCGGGGGGGCTTCAGACAGATACGCAGTATTTT.

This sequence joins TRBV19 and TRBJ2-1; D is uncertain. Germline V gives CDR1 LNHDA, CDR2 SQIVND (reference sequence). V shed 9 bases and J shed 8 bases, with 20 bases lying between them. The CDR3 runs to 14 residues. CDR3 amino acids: CASSNGWVQYEQFF. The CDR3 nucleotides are TGTGCCAGCTCCAATGGGTGGGTACAGTATGAGCAGTTCTTC.